These T cell receptor beta chains were read from a single sample in a study of shared clonotypes between healthy human individuals. The protocol was immunoSEQ multiplex PCR, while the TCRdb copy is restricted to in-frame clones and leaves out a portion. The repertoire holds approximately 98,000 clones, about 63% seen once, with approximately 24% in the top ten. Source material: memory CD8+ T cells sorted from blood. The receptors were gathered from a woman in her twenties or thirties in good health. Both conserved end residues are part of each CDR3. The D gene is left open where the match is weak. Only part of the rows carry a size: once, few, many, or a class if the clone is expanded.

v_gene	j_gene	d_gene	abundance	CDR3aa	CDR3nt
TRBV6-6	TRBJ1-1	.	few	CASGRVNTEAFF	TGTGCCAGCGGGCGAGTGAACACTGAAGCTTTCTTT
TRBV25-1	TRBJ2-1	TRBD2	.	CASSDQAASGRSTEQFF	TGTGCCAGCAGTGACCAAGCGGCTAGCGGGAGGTCTACTGAGCAGTTCTTC
TRBV9	TRBJ2-6	.	.	CASSVSKTGANVLTF	TGTGCCAGCAGCGTATCTAAGACTGGGGCCAACGTCCTGACTTTC
TRBV23-1	TRBJ1-5	TRBD1	.	CASSKPRGGQWSNQPQHF	TGCGCCAGCAGTAAACCTCGGGGGGGACAGTGGAGCAATCAGCCCCAGCATTTT
TRBV6-1	TRBJ2-7	.	few	CASSEAHGSSYEQYF	TGTGCCAGCAGTGAAGCTCACGGGAGCTCCTACGAGCAGTACTTC
TRBV5-1	TRBJ2-7	.	once	CASSSYPEYEQYF	TGCGCCAGCAGCTCCTACCCGGAATACGAGCAGTACTTC
TRBV2	TRBJ2-7	.	.	CASSLGREIMQYF	TGTGCCAGCAGTTTAGGCAGGGAGATAATGCAGTACTTC
TRBV5-4	TRBJ2-1	TRBD2	.	CASSFGASGGNEQFF	TGTGCCAGCAGCTTTGGGGCTAGCGGGGGGAATGAGCAGTTCTTC
TRBV6-1	TRBJ2-7	TRBD2	.	CASSDREGVVEQYF	TGTGCCAGCAGTGACCGGGAGGGGGTAGTCGAGCAGTACTTC
TRBV19	TRBJ2-1	.	few	CASSLPEGGYNEQFF	TGTGCCAGTAGTCTCCCGGAGGGGGGTTACAATGAGCAGTTCTTC
TRBV5-5	TRBJ2-2	.	.	CASSTGTTNTGELFF	TGTGCCAGCAGCACCGGGACAACCAACACCGGGGAGCTGTTTTTT
TRBV12-5	TRBJ1-1	.	.	CASGLYPGPGGNEAFF	TGTGCTAGTGGTTTGTACCCAGGACCGGGGGGTAATGAAGCTTTCTTT
TRBV4-1	TRBJ2-7	.	.	CASSLKAGDSYEQYF	TGCGCCAGCAGTCTTAAGGCAGGGGACTCCTACGAGCAGTACTTC
TRBV7-9	TRBJ2-2	.	.	CASSLGSPLVTGELFF	TGTGCCAGCAGCTTAGGATCCCCGCTCGTCACCGGGGAGCTGTTTTTT
TRBV27	TRBJ1-4	.	many	CASRTASDSGFQLFF	TGTGCCAGCAGAACCGCTTCTGACAGCGGGTTCCAACTGTTTTTT
TRBV7-9	TRBJ2-7	.	.	CASSIRQSPVYEQYF	TGTGCCAGCAGCATTCGACAGAGCCCTGTCTACGAGCAGTACTTC
TRBV5-1	TRBJ2-2	.	.	CASSHTPFKGDTGELFF	TGCGCCAGCAGCCATACCCCCTTCAAAGGGGACACCGGGGAGCTGTTTTTT
TRBV2	TRBJ2-7	.	few	CASRKFREEGAYEQYF	TGTGCCAGCAGGAAATTCAGGGAAGAAGGGGCCTACGAGCAGTACTTC
TRBV30	TRBJ2-2	TRBD1	.	CAWALTGTETGELFF	TGTGCCTGGGCACTAACCGGGACAGAAACCGGGGAGCTGTTTTTT
TRBV11-2	TRBJ2-1	TRBD1	.	CASSLGTGDNEQFF	TGTGCCAGCAGCTTAGGGACAGGCGACAATGAGCAGTTCTTC
TRBV19	TRBJ1-1	.	.	CASTPGEAGNMNTEAFF	TGTGCCAGTACCCCAGGGGAGGCAGGGAATATGAACACTGAAGCTTTCTTT
TRBV2	TRBJ1-1	.	many	CAISTGEAFF	TGTGCCATCAGCACAGGTGAAGCTTTCTTT
TRBV25-1	TRBJ2-6	TRBD1	.	CASSEPTGASGANVLTF	TGTGCCAGCAGTGAACCGACAGGGGCCTCTGGGGCCAACGTCCTGACTTTC
TRBV5-6	TRBJ1-2	.	.	CASSLDSWGDHYGYTF	TGTGCCAGCAGCTTGGATAGTTGGGGGGACCACTATGGCTACACCTTC
TRBV6-1	TRBJ2-3	TRBD1	many	CASSGGTGGADTQYF	TGTGCCAGCAGTGGGGGGACAGGGGGCGCAGATACGCAGTATTTT